These 24 T cell receptor beta chains came from one sample sequenced in a study of T cell responses to AZD1222 COVID-19 vaccine. Generated by immunoSEQ multiplex PCR, the TCRdb table keeps only in-frame clones and is missing some. The table records 72,000 or so clones, about 85% of them present only once. Sequences were derived from peripheral blood, sampled on day 0 of AZD1222 vaccination. These receptors all stem from an adult in good health.

In this sample, this clone turned up a few times. CDR3 nucleotides: TGTGCCAGCAGTTACTTGGAGGAAAAACTGTTTTTT. The encoded protein is CASSYLEEKLFF. The V and J genes are TRBV6-6 and TRBJ1-4; D gene uncertain. CDR3 length: 12 amino acids. Germline values: CDR1 MNHNY, CDR2 SVGAGI (reference sequence). Trimming stripped 1 base from V and 8 bases from J, with 5 bases between.

This clone has only one observation. CDR3 residues: CASSLDPRQVSRANVLTF. CDR3 bases: TGTGCCAGCAGCTTAGATCCCCGACAGGTCTCGAGGGCCAACGTCCTGACTTTC. The rearrangement joins TRBV7-6 to TRBJ2-6; D possibly corresponds to TRBD1 (6 bases). This CDR3 is 18 amino acids long. Germline CDR1 is SGHVS and CDR2 is FNYEAQ. V was pared by 1 base and J by 5 bases, with 18 bases between.

This rearrangement joins TRBV6-5 to TRBJ1-4; D is possibly TRBD1 (6 bases). Germline V gene data show CDR1 as MNHEY and CDR2 as SVGAGI. Trimming pared 8 bases from V and 0 bases from J, leaving 10 bases between. The CDR3 loop spans 14 amino acids. CDR3 nucleotide sequence: TGTGCCAGCCGAGGGGGGACAACTAATGAAAAACTGTTTTTT. This sequence encodes CASRGGTTNEKLFF.

The V call is TRBV27, the J call TRBJ2-7, with 9 bases fitting TRBD1. The CDR3 totals 14 residues. Looked up from germline, CDR1 is MNHEY and CDR2 is SMNVEV (reference sequence). Trimming cost V 6 bases and J 1 base; bases outside gene matches: 4. The CDR3 DNA is TGTGCCAGCAGCACCGGACAGGGGTCCTACGAGCAGTACTTC. This codes for CASSTGQGSYEQYF.

The V and J genes are TRBV11-3 and TRBJ2-1; 15 bases are shared with TRBD2. Unmatched junction bases numbered 5, after V lost 6 bases and J lost 2 bases. The germline CDR1 and CDR2 sequences are SGHNT and YENEEA. The CDR3 is 17 residues long. The CDR3 DNA reads as TGTGCCAGCAGTCCTTGGACTAGCGGGAGGGCCTACAATGAGCAGTTCTTC. Translated, it gives CASSPWTSGRAYNEQFF.

V is TRBV12-5 and J is TRBJ2-7, with D uncertain. The V end was cut by 6 bases, the J end by 3 bases, with 12 bases between. CDR3 length: 13 amino acids. Germline values: CDR1 LGHNT, CDR2 FRNRAP. CDR3 sequence reads: CASGFRAGYEQYF. The DNA for the CDR3 is TGTGCTAGTGGCTTCCGGGCAGGCTACGAGCAGTACTTC.

The rearrangement uses TRBV5-1 and TRBJ1-4; a possible D gene is TRBD1 (6 bases). V lost 3 bases and J 4 bases, leaving 13 bases between the germline ends. Germline V gene sequence: CDR1 SGHRS, CDR2 YFSETQ. The CDR3 has 15 amino acids. The CDR3 is CASSSSGHFNEKLFF. For the CDR3, the DNA is TGCGCCAGCAGCTCCTCGGGACACTTTAATGAAAAACTGTTTTTT.

This chain uses TRBV28 with TRBJ2-1; TRBD1 matches 7 bases. CDR3 size: 13 residues. V dropped 2 bases and J dropped 10; count of bases not matched to a gene: 5. The germline V gene encodes CDR1 MDHEN and CDR2 SYDVKM. The CDR3 DNA is TGTGCCAGCAGTTTAGAGGGGGCAAAGGAGCAGTTCTTC. Translated: CASSLEGAKEQFF.

CDR3 sequence reads: CASKGDNQPQHF. The CDR3 nucleotides are TGTGCCAGCAAGGGGGACAATCAGCCCCAGCATTTT. The rearrangement uses TRBV6-4 and TRBJ1-5; the D gene is possibly TRBD1 (6 bases). With 7 bases removed from V and 3 bases from J, the gap between germline ends came to 7 bases. CDR3 length equals 12 residues. Germline V gives CDR1 MRHNA, CDR2 SNTAGT.

In its sample, this clone was seen many times. Other nucleotide sequences in the sample specify the same CDR3. The V gene is TRBV6-5, the J gene TRBJ1-6; no clear D. Trimming took off 7 bases at V and 7 bases at J, with 11 bases between the two ends. The CDR3 is 13 residues long. The V gene's germline CDR1 is MNHEY and CDR2 SVGAGI. For the CDR3, the DNA is TGTGCCAGCACCCTGACGGGAAATTCACCCCTCCACTTT. It yields the protein CASTLTGNSPLHF.

J is TRBJ1-3 and V is TRBV5-4, with 7 bases matching TRBD1. CDR3 length: 14 amino acids. Germline V gene data show CDR1 as SGHNT and CDR2 as YYREEE (reference sequence). V lost 4 bases to trimming and J lost 5 bases; unmatched junction nucleotides: 6. This CDR3 is CASSPGTERNTIYF. The DNA of the CDR3 is TGTGCCAGCAGCCCCGGGACAGAAAGAAACACCATATATTTT.

This chain joins TRBV3-1 (or the pseudogene TRBV3-2) and TRBJ2-1, with a tentative D call TRBD2 (6 bases). This CDR3 spans 15 amino acids. Trimming took 3 bases from V and 5 from J, leaving 14 bases between them. The V gene's germline CDR1 is LGHDT and CDR2 YNNKEL (reference sequence). The CDR3 region is CASSHLREWNNEQFF. CDR3 DNA sequence: TGTGCCAGCAGCCATCTCCGGGAGTGGAACAATGAGCAGTTCTTC.

J is TRBJ2-7 and V is TRBV5-6, with TRBD1 as a possible D gene (6 bases). Trimming left V 3 bases short and J 0 bases short, with 13 bases between. Germline CDR1 reads SGHDT; CDR2 reads YYEEEE. The CDR3 is 15 amino acids. Here the CDR3 reads CASSSTGQSSYEQYF. For the CDR3, the DNA is TGTGCCAGCAGCTCGACAGGACAGAGCTCCTACGAGCAGTACTTC.

This chain connects TRBV2 to TRBJ1-1; D remains unclear. Germline lookup yields CDR1 SNHLY and CDR2 FYNNEI. The V and J ends lost 2 bases and 3 bases respectively, with 10 bases between them. The CDR3 contains 14 residues. CDR3 DNA: TGTGCCAGCAGTGAATTGGAGACATACACTGAAGCTTTCTTT. Its translation: CASSELETYTEAFF.

This clone was counted between two and nine times. V usage is TRBV5-1 and J usage is TRBJ2-3; 7 bases align to TRBD1. The germline CDR1 and CDR2 sequences are SGHRS and YFSETQ. The CDR3 is 14 amino acids. Trimming cost V 4 bases and J 6 bases; bases outside gene matches: 8. The CDR3 DNA reads as TGCGCCAGCAGCCAGTTACAGGGGTCGGATACGCAGTATTTT. Translation: CASSQLQGSDTQYF. The whole variable domain, filled in from reference TRBV5-1 and TRBJ2-3, reads KAGVTQTPRYLIKTRGQQVTLSCSPISGHRSVSWYQQTPGQGLQFLFEYFSETQRNKGNFPGRFSGRQFSNSRSEMNVSTLELGDSALYLCASSQLQGSDTQYFGPGTRLTVL.

V usage is TRBV10-3 and J usage is TRBJ1-1; a weak D match, TRBD1 (6 bases). Per germline, CDR1 ENHRY and CDR2 SYGVKD. The CDR3 is made up of 12 amino acids. V was clipped by 11 bases and J by 0 bases, with 10 bases between them. The CDR3 sequence is CAVTGMNTEAFF. The DNA for the CDR3 is TGTGCCGTAACAGGGATGAACACTGAAGCTTTCTTT.

The chain is built from TRBV14 and TRBJ2-5; 12 nucleotides match TRBD2. CDR3 length: 15 residues. The germline V gene encodes CDR1 SGHDN and CDR2 FVKESK. The V and J ends lost 5 bases and 5 bases, in that order; junction bases with no gene match: 6. The CDR3 DNA reads as TGTGCCAGCAGCTATACGACTAGCGGGGGTGAGACCCAGTACTTC. It is translated as CASSYTTSGGETQYF.

This sequence joins TRBV19 and TRBJ1-5; 9 nucleotides align to TRBD1. Trimming took 5 bases from V and 7 from J; bases not matched to a gene: 6. This CDR3 is 14 amino acids long. CDR1 and CDR2 (germline): LNHDA, SQIVND (reference sequence). The CDR3 region is CASSARDRAQPQHF. CDR3 sequence (DNA): TGTGCCAGTAGTGCCCGGGACAGGGCACAGCCCCAGCATTTT. Looking up the rest from reference TRBV19 and TRBJ1-5 gives the full variable domain: DGGITQSPKYLFRKEGQNVTLSCEQNLNHDAMYWYRQDPGQGLRLIYYSQIVNDFQKGDIAEGYSVSREKKESFPLTVTSAQKNPTAFYLCASSARDRAQPQHFGDGTRLSIL.

The chain uses TRBV28 and TRBJ2-3, with D hard to call. This CDR3 has 11 amino acids. V was cut by 8 bases and J by 6 bases, with 9 bases left in between. The germline V gene has CDR1 MDHEN and CDR2 SYDVKM. CDR3 DNA: TGTGCCAGCTCATCGTGGGATACGCAGTATTTT. Protein sequence: CASSSWDTQYF.

The J gene is TRBJ1-2, the V gene TRBV27, with D uncertain. This CDR3 contains 14 residues. Germline CDR1 MNHEY, CDR2 SMNVEV (reference sequence). The ends were cut back, 6 bases at V and 1 base at J, with 12 bases in the middle. CDR3 DNA: TGTGCCAGCAGCCCTTGGCAGAATAACTATGGCTACACCTTC. Translating gives CASSPWQNNYGYTF.

The V call is TRBV6-2 or TRBV6-3, the J call TRBJ2-5, with 9 bases that match TRBD1. V gave up 2 bases and J gave up 0 bases; unmatched junction bases: 10. Germline V gives CDR1 MNHEY, CDR2 SVGEGT. The CDR3 length is 18 residues. The CDR3 sequence is CASSYSLTGGPDQETQYF. The DNA of the CDR3 is TGTGCCAGCAGTTACAGTTTAACAGGGGGCCCCGACCAAGAGACCCAGTACTTC.

The chain is built from TRBV6-1 and TRBJ1-4; a weak D match, TRBD1 (5 bases). From germline, CDR1 is MNHNS and CDR2 SASEGT. CDR3 size: 14 residues. V lost 6 bases and J 5 bases, leaving 13 bases between the germline ends. CDR3 residues: CASREGRPNEKLFF. The CDR3 bases are TGTGCCAGCAGAGAGGGACGGCCAAATGAAAAACTGTTTTTT.

About this clone: A read error may account for a junction end that differs from germline. The rearrangement links TRBV7-3 to TRBJ2-1; possibly TRBD1 or TRBD2 for D (6 bases each). The CDR3 contains 15 residues. Germline assignment: CDR1 SGHTA and CDR2 FQGTGA. CDR3 in DNA: TGTGCCAGTAGCTCTTACGGGGGCGTTTCCAATGAGCAGTTCTTC. This gives the protein CASSSYGGVSNEQFF.

The chain uses TRBV14 and TRBJ1-2; D remains ambiguous. The CDR3 has 12 amino acids. V lost 3 bases to trimming and J lost 8 bases, with 10 bases between them. The germline V gene has CDR1 SGHDN and CDR2 FVKESK. CDR3 amino acids: CASSHGIYGYTF. For the CDR3, the DNA is TGTGCCAGCAGCCACGGAATTTACGGCTACACCTTC.